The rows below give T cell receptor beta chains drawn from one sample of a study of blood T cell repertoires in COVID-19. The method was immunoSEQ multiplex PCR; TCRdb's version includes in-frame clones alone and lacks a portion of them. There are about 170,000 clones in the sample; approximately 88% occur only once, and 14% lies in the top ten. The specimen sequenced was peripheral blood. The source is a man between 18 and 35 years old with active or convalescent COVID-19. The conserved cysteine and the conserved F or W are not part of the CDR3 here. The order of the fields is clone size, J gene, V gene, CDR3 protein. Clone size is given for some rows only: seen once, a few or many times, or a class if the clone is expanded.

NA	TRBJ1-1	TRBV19	ASSISGQGGRNTEAF
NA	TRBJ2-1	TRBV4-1	ASSASPGLVFHEQF
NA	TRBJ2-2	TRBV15	ATRIPGGTELF
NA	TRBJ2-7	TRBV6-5	ASSRDRGDHEQY
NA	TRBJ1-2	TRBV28	ASSSDYGYT
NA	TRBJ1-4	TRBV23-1	ASSQSAGAGYEKLF
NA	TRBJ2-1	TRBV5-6	ASSLLWAGQNNEQF
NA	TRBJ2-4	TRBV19	ASSPLVRAKNIQY
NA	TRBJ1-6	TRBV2	ASSEGTGGSPLH
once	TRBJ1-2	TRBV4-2	ASSQDPRQLNYGYT
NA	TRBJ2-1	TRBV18	ASSPGTGNEQF
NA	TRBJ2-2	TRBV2	ASSGTGSLF
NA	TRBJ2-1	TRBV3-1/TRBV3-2	ASSQLGSHHNEQF
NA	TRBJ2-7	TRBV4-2	ASSQDGEWFTSEQY
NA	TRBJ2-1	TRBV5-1	ASSLENRDYNEQF
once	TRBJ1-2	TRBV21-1	ASSTTGESPRAGYT
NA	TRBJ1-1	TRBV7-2	ASSRDRIMNTEAF
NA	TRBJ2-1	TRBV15	ATSRERTRYNEQF
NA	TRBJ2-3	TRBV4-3	ASSQALRRADTQY
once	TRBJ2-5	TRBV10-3	AIRSSAGEETQY
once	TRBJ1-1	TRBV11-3	ASSLGRNTEAF
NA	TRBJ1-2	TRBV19	ASSPSSSSRGYGYT
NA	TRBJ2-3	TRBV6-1	ASSEQGSTDTQY
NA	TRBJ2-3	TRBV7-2	ASSVTSGRADTQY
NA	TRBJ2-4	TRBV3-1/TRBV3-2	ASSTGQGLGLAKNIQY
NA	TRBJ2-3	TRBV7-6	ASSWTSGFTDTQY
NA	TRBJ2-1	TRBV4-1	ASSPPTGIDTNEQF
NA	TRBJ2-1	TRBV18	ASSRDRADEQF
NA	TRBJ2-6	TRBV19	ASSPRTGRTGANVLT